This T cell receptor (beta chain) was sequenced during a study of OX40 agonist ivuxolimab in advanced cancers. The method was immunoSEQ multiplex PCR; TCRdb's version includes in-frame clones alone and lacks a portion of them. The table shows more than 50,000 clones, with about 84% occurring only once. The V segment lost 5 bases and the J segment 6 bases; nucleotides outside the gene matches: 7. There are 16 residues in the CDR3. Germline assignment: CDR1 MDHEN and CDR2 SYDVKM. This chain uses TRBV28 with TRBJ2-5; 15 nucleotides align to TRBD2. The TCR was taken from an adult with an advanced solid tumor such as melanoma, head and neck, liver or kidney cancer. Sequenced here: CD4+ or CD8+ T cells sorted from blood, sampled in a trial of the OX40 agonist ivuxolimab. The chain's CDR3 is CASSPSGLAGGKTQYF. Here the CDR3 DNA reads TGTGCCAGCAGTCCCTCGGGACTAGCGGGGGGAAAGACCCAGTACTTC.